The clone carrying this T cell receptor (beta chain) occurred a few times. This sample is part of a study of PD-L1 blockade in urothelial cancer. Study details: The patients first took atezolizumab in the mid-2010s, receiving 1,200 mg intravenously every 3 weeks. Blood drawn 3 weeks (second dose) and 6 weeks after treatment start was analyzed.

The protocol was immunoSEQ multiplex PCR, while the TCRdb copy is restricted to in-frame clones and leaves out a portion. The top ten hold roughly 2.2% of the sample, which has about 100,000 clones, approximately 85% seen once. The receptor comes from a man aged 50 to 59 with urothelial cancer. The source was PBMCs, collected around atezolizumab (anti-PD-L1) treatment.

The CDR3 nucleotides read TGTGCCAGCAGCTTGGCCGGACAGGGGGACTACAATGAGCAGTTCTTC. Translating it yields CASSLAGQGDYNEQFF. The chain joins TRBV5-4 to TRBJ2-1; 10 bases agree with TRBD1. After removal of 0 bases from V and 3 bases from J, the junction contained 3 bases not matched to a gene. CDR1 and CDR2 (germline): SGHNT, YYREEE (reference sequence). This CDR3 has 16 amino acids.